This T cell receptor (beta chain) was sequenced during a study of read filtering for tumor transcriptome and immune sequencing. About the research overall: Per sample, TCR-region reads ranged about 4.05 to 11 million by IR-seq, about 80 to 1,400 by RNA-seq. The study, taken as a whole, reports: This fraction held mixed bone marrow immune cells after CD138-negative sorting.

Molecular barcoded adaptors covering alpha/delta and beta/gamma chains were used on approximately 400 ng RNA. TCRdb redid the calling of the reads with MiXCR, one entry per CDR3 protein. Here the sample spans 100,000 to 150,000 distinct CDR3 sequences, over 10% being singletons. About this clonotype: Its target is unknown.

The germline V gene has CDR1 SGHTA and CDR2 FQGNSA. This CDR3 has 13 amino acids. The junction had 4 bases not matched to a gene; V was cut back by 6 bases and J by 4 bases. The origin of this receptor is a donor at least 40 years old with multiple myeloma. The chain recombines TRBV7-2 with TRBJ1-2; 8 bases are shared with TRBD1. Sequencing was performed on a population of CD138-negative cells sorted from bone marrow. The CDR3 reads CASSTTGGYGYTF. The CDR3 DNA is TGTGCCAGCAGTACCACAGGGGGCTATGGCTACACCTTC. The whole variable domain, remainder taken from reference TRBV7-2 and TRBJ1-2, is GAGVSQSPSNKVTEKGKDVELRCDPISGHTALYWYRQSLGQGLEFLIYFQGNSAPDKSGLPSDRFSAERTGGSVSTLTIQRTQQEDSAVYLCASSTTGGYGYTFGSGTRLTVV.